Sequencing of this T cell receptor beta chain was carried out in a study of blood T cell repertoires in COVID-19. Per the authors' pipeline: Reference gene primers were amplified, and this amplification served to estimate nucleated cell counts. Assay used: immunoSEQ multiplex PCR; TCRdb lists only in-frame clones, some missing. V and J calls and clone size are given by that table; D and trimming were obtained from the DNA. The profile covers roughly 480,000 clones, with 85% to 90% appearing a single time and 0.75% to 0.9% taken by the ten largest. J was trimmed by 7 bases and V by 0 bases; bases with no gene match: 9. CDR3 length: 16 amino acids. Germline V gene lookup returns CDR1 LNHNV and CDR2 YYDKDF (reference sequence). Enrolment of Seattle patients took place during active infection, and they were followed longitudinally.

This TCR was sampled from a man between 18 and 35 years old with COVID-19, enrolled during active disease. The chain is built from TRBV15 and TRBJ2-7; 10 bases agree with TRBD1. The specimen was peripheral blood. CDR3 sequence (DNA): TGTGCCACCAGCAGAGATCGACAGGGGGCTCTGGGGGAGCAGTACTTC. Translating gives CATSRDRQGALGEQYF.